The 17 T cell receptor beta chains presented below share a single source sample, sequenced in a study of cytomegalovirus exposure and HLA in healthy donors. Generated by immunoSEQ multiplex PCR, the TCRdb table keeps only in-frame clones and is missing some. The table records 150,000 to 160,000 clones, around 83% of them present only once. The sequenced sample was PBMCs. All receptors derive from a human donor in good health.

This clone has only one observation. The CDR3 spells CASWIGLSSYEQYF. The CDR3 DNA sequence: TGTGCCAGCTGGATCGGGTTGAGCTCCTACGAGCAGTACTTC. This chain joins TRBV28 and TRBJ2-7; D is uncertain. V was pared by 8 bases and J by 0 bases, with 14 bases between. Germline loops: CDR1 MDHEN, CDR2 SYDVKM. The CDR3 is made up of 14 amino acids.

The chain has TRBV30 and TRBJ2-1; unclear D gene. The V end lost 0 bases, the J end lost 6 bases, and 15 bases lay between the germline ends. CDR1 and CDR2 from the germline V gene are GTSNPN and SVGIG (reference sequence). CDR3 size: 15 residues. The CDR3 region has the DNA TGTGCCTGGAGTGTAAGAAGCGCTTATATCAATGAGCAGTTCTTC. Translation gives CAWSVRSAYINEQFF.

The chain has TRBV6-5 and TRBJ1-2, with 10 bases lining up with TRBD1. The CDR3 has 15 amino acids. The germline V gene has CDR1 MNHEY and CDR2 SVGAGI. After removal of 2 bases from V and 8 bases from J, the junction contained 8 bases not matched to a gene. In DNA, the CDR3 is TGTGCCAGCAGTTACGTGACAGGGGGCGCGGAAGGCTACACCTTC. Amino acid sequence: CASSYVTGGAEGYTF.

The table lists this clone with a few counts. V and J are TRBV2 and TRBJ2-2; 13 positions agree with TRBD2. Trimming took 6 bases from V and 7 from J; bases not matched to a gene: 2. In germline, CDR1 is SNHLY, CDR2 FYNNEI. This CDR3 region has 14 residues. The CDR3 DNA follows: TGTGCCAGCAGGGGACTAGCGGGATACGGGGAGCTGTTTTTT. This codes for CASRGLAGYGELFF.

In nucleotides, the CDR3 is TGTGCCAGCAGCAACTCTCTAGGCACCCAGTACTTC. Encoded protein: CASSNSLGTQYF. V and J are TRBV7-6 and TRBJ2-5; D uncertain. Trimming removed 5 bases at V and 8 bases at J, with 12 bases between. Germline CDR1 reads SGHVS; CDR2 reads FNYEAQ. The CDR3 covers 12 residues. The complete variable domain, with remaining parts taken from reference TRBV7-6 and TRBJ2-5, reads GAGVSQSPRYKVTKRGQDVALRCDPISGHVSLYWYRQALGQGPEFLTYFNYEAQQDKSGLPNDRFSAERPEGSISTLTIQRTEQRDSAMYRCASSNSLGTQYFGPGTRLLVL.

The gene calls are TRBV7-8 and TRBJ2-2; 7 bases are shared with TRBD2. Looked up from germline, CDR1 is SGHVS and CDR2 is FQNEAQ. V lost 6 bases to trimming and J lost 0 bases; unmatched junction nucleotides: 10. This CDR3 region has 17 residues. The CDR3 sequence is CASSSKWGTTNTGELFF. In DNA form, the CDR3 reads TGTGCCAGCAGTTCCAAATGGGGGACTACGAACACCGGGGAGCTGTTTTTT.

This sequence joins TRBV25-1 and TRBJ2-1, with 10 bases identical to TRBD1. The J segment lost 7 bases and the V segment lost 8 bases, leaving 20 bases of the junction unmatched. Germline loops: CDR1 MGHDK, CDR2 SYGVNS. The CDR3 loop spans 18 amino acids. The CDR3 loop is CASCGQGVGTSRGNEQFF. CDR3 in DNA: TGTGCCAGCTGCGGACAGGGGGTCGGAACTTCCCGGGGTAATGAGCAGTTCTTC. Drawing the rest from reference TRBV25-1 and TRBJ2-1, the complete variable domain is EADIYQTPRYLVIGTGKKITLECSQTMGHDKMYWYQQDPGMELHLIHYSYGVNSTEKGDLSSESTVSRIRTEHFPLTLESARPSHTSQYLCASCGQGVGTSRGNEQFFGPGTRLTVL.

Written as DNA, the CDR3 is TGTGCCAGCAGCTTGATGACAGTAAATCAGCCCCAGCATTTT. Protein product: CASSLMTVNQPQHF. The chain recombines TRBV5-6 with TRBJ1-5; a weak D match, TRBD1 (5 bases). Germline values: CDR1 SGHDT, CDR2 YYEEEE. Trimming shortened V by 1 base and J by 4 bases, and 9 bases separated the two germline ends. The CDR3 consists of 14 residues.

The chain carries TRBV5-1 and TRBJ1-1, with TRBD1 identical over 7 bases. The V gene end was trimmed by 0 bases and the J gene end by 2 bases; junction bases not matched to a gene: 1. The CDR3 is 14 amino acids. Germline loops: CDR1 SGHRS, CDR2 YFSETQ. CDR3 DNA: TGCGCCAGCAGCTTGGGGACAGGAAACACTGAAGCTTTCTTT. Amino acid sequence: CASSLGTGNTEAFF.

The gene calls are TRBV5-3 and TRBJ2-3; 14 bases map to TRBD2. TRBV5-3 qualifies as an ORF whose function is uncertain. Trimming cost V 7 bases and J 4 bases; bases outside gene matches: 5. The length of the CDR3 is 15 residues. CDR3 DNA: TGTGCCAGAGGGGGGACTAGCGGGAGCCCAGATACGCAGTATTTT. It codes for CARGGTSGSPDTQYF.

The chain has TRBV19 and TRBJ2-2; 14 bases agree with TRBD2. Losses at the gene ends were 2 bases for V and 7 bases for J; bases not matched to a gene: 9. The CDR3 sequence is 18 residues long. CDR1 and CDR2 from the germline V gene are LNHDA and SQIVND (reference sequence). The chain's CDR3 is CASSIRGTSGRRDGELFF. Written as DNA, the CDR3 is TGTGCCAGTAGTATAAGGGGGACTAGCGGGAGACGGGACGGGGAGCTGTTTTTT.

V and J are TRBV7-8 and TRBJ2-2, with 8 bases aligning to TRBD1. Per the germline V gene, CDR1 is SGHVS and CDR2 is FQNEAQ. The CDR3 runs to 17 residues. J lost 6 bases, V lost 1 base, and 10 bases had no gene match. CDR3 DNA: TGTGCCAGCAGCTTAGGTTTATTCGCAGGGGGCCCCGGGGAGCTGTTTTTT. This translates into CASSLGLFAGGPGELFF.

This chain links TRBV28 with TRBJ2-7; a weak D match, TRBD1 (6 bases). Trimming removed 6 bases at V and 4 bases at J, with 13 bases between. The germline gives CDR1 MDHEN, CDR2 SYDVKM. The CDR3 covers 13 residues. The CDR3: CASRQGGRYEQYF. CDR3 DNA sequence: TGTGCCAGCAGACAGGGTGGAAGGTACGAGCAGTACTTC.

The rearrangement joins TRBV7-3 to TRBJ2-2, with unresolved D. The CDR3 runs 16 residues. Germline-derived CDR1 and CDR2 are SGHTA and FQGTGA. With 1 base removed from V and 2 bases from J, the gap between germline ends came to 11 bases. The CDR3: CASSLNPVLNTGELFF. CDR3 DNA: TGTGCCAGCAGCTTAAATCCGGTTCTCAACACCGGGGAGCTGTTTTTT.

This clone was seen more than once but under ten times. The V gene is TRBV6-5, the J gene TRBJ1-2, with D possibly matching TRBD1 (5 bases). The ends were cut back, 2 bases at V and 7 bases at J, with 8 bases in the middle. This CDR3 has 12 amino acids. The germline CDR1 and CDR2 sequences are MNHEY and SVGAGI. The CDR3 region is CASSYTTGGYTF. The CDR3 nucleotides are TGTGCCAGCAGTTACACCACAGGTGGCTACACCTTC.

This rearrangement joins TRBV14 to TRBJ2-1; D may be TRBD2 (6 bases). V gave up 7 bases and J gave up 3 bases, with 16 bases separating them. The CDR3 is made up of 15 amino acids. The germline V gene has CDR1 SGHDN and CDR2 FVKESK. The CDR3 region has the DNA TGTGCCAGCAACGGTGGGGACTTTTACTACAATGAGCAGTTCTTC. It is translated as CASNGGDFYYNEQFF. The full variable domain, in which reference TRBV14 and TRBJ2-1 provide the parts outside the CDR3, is EAGVTQFPSHSVIEKGQTVTLRCDPISGHDNLYWYRRVMGKEIKFLLHFVKESKQDESGMPNNRFLAERTGGTYSTLKVQPAELEDSGVYFCASNGGDFYYNEQFFGPGTRLTVL.

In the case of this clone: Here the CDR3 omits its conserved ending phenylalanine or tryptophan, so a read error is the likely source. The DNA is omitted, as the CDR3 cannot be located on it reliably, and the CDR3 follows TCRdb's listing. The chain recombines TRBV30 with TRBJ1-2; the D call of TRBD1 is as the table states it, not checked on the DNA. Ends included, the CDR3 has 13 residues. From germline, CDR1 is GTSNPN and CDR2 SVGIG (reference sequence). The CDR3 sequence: CAWSVLGQGPIFG.